The 28 T cell receptor beta chains below all came from one sample that was sequenced in a study of tumor-infiltrating lymphocytes in localized non-small cell lung cancer. Data came from immunoSEQ multiplex PCR; TCRdb stores just in-frame clones and leaves some out. The data show about 21,000 clones, 80% seen once. Sequencing was done on a sample of lung tumor tissue. The receptors shown here come from a human donor with non-small cell lung cancer.

The chain couples TRBV6-5 to TRBJ2-1; D uncertain. From germline, CDR1 is MNHEY and CDR2 SVGAGI. Deletions cut 4 bases from V and 0 bases from J, with 13 bases between. This CDR3 is built from 16 residues. CDR3 sequence: CASSSPAMSSYNEQFF. DNA for the CDR3: TGTGCCAGCAGTTCTCCCGCCATGAGCTCCTACAATGAGCAGTTCTTC.

The count of this clone is one. The V call is TRBV6-1, the J call TRBJ2-4, with 12 bases fitting TRBD2. CDR1 and CDR2 (germline): MNHNS, SASEGT. The CDR3 has 14 residues. V shed 4 bases and J 9 bases; nucleotides not matched to a gene: 4. CDR3: CASSGLAGGTIQYF. The DNA for the CDR3 is TGTGCCAGCAGTGGCCTAGCGGGAGGGACCATTCAGTACTTC.

The rearrangement uses TRBV7-2 and TRBJ2-7; a possible D gene is TRBD1 (6 bases). Germline V CDR1 and CDR2: SGHTA, FQGNSA. Trimming shortened V by 5 bases and J by 5 bases, and 10 bases separated the two germline ends. The CDR3 spans 12 residues. CDR3: CASSIGQNEQYF. CDR3 DNA: TGTGCCAGCAGCATCGGACAGAACGAGCAGTACTTC.

This chain connects TRBV6-4 to TRBJ1-3; tentatively, D is TRBD1 (5 bases). CDR3 length: 14 residues. The germline CDR1 and CDR2 sequences are MRHNA and SNTAGT. With 11 bases removed from V and 4 bases from J, the gap between germline ends came to 18 bases. CDR3 in amino acids: CAPHVRDRGNTIYF. Here the CDR3 DNA reads TGTGCCCCCCACGTCCGGGACCGCGGAAACACCATATATTTT.

The chain couples TRBV2 to TRBJ2-3; 8 positions agree with TRBD2. In germline, CDR1 is SNHLY, CDR2 FYNNEI. With V trimmed by 11 bases and J by 0 bases, 10 bases remained unmatched. The CDR3 runs to 15 residues. The CDR3 loop is CASETSGFSTDTQYF. CDR3 coding DNA: TGTGCCTCGGAAACTAGCGGCTTTAGCACAGATACGCAGTATTTT. Drawing the rest from reference TRBV2 and TRBJ2-3, the complete variable domain is EPEVTQTPSHQVTQMGQEVILRCVPISNHLYFYWYRQILGQKVEFLVSFYNNEISEKSEIFDDQFSVERPDGSNFTLKIRSTKLEDSAMYFCASETSGFSTDTQYFGPGTRLTVL.

This chain connects TRBV6-6 to TRBJ2-3, with TRBD1 identical over 9 bases. CDR3 length: 15 residues. V shed 4 bases, J shed 3 bases, and the junction held 5 bases outside the gene matches. Germline CDR1 is MNHNY and CDR2 is SVGAGI (reference sequence). The CDR3 loop is CASSWTGEGTDTQYF. The DNA of the CDR3 is TGTGCCAGCAGTTGGACAGGGGAGGGTACAGATACGCAGTATTTT.

This chain connects TRBV27 to TRBJ1-1, with unresolved D. The germline V gene encodes CDR1 MNHEY and CDR2 SMNVEV (reference sequence). The V end lost 3 bases, the J end lost 3 bases, and 8 bases lay between the germline ends. The CDR3 covers 13 residues. This CDR3 reads CASSFSTYTEAFF. CDR3 DNA: TGTGCCAGCAGTTTTAGTACTTACACTGAAGCTTTCTTT.

Points on this clone: Sequence at one end of the junction differs from germline and may be a read error. V gene TRBV15 combines with J gene TRBJ2-5; 13 bases line up with TRBD2. The germline CDR1 and CDR2 sequences are LNHNV and YYDKDF (reference sequence). The CDR3 covers 13 residues. CDR3 region: CATSRPTSGRGDF. Here the CDR3 DNA reads TGTGCCACCAGCAGACCTACTAGCGGGAGGGGAGACTTC.

The V and J genes are TRBV7-2 and TRBJ2-3; D unresolved. The ends were cut back, 2 bases at V and 4 bases at J, with 16 bases in the middle. This CDR3 has 16 amino acids. Germline V gene lookup returns CDR1 SGHTA and CDR2 FQGNSA. For the CDR3, the DNA is TGTGCCAGCAGCTTATGGCTCCGCGGAGAGGCAGATACGCAGTATTTT. Translation gives CASSLWLRGEADTQYF.

This sequence joins TRBV5-1 and TRBJ2-3; D remains unclear. CDR3 length: 15 amino acids. V was clipped by 0 bases and J by 0 bases, with 8 bases between them. From germline, CDR1 is SGHRS and CDR2 YFSETQ. The chain's CDR3 is CASSLDGTSTDTQYF. CDR3 DNA: TGCGCCAGCAGCTTGGACGGTACTAGCACAGATACGCAGTATTTT.

The chain uses TRBV7-3 and TRBJ2-1, with D hard to call. Deletions cut 5 bases from V and 5 bases from J, with 13 bases between. There are 14 residues in the CDR3. The germline CDR1 and CDR2 sequences are SGHTA and FQGTGA. Here the CDR3 reads CASSPRRVDNEQFF. The CDR3 region has the DNA TGTGCCAGCAGCCCCCGAAGGGTGGACAATGAGCAGTTCTTC.

Only one count was recorded for this clone. The chain employs TRBV5-4 and TRBJ1-2, with D possibly being TRBD1 (5 bases). The CDR3 has 14 amino acids. From germline, CDR1 is SGHNT and CDR2 YYREEE (reference sequence). Trimming left V 7 bases short and J 2 bases short, with 15 bases between. In nucleotides, the CDR3 is TGTGCCAGCCACTCCCAGGGAATCAACTATGGCTACACCTTC. It is translated as CASHSQGINYGYTF.

The rearrangement uses TRBV28 and TRBJ1-3, with D perhaps matching TRBD1 (6 bases). Germline CDR1 and CDR2: MDHEN and SYDVKM. The V and J ends lost 5 bases and 2 bases respectively, with 13 bases between them. The CDR3 contains 15 residues. Here the CDR3 reads CASSTATGTGNTIYF. In DNA form, the CDR3 reads TGTGCCAGCAGTACGGCGACAGGAACTGGAAACACCATATATTTT.

The rearrangement uses TRBV30 and TRBJ1-1; D not resolved. Germline-derived CDR1 and CDR2 are GTSNPN and SVGIG (reference sequence). V lost 8 bases and J 0 bases, leaving 7 bases between the germline ends. This CDR3 contains 11 residues. This chain's CDR3 is CAGIMNTEAFF. The CDR3 DNA follows: TGTGCCGGTATTATGAACACTGAAGCTTTCTTT.

This clone occurred a few times. The rearrangement joins TRBV28 to TRBJ2-7; D gene unclear. V lost 2 bases and J lost 9, with 11 bases in between. This CDR3 has 12 amino acids. Per the germline V gene, CDR1 is MDHEN and CDR2 is SYDVKM. In nucleotides, the CDR3 is TGTGCCAGCAGTTTACAGACGGGTCCGCAGTACTTC. Protein sequence: CASSLQTGPQYF.

This chain's CDR3 is CASSESAHKTEAFF. Here the CDR3 DNA reads TGCGCCAGCAGTGAGTCCGCCCATAAAACTGAAGCTTTCTTT. The rearrangement uses TRBV10-1 and TRBJ1-1; no clear D. Germline assignment: CDR1 WNHNN and CDR2 SYGVQD (reference sequence). Trimming took 0 bases from V and 5 from J, leaving 10 bases between them. The CDR3 has 14 residues.

The J gene is TRBJ1-2, the V gene TRBV5-1; TRBD1 might be the D (5 bases). Trimming stripped 4 bases from V and 8 bases from J, with 15 bases between. CDR3 length: 13 amino acids. Germline-derived CDR1 and CDR2 are SGHRS and YFSETQ. CDR3 residues: CASSLLDNEGYTF. CDR3 nucleotide sequence: TGCGCCAGCAGCCTTCTGGACAACGAGGGCTACACCTTC.

The V and J genes are TRBV5-4 and TRBJ2-2; D may be TRBD2 (5 bases). This CDR3 comprises 16 residues. Trimming took 1 base from V and 5 from J, leaving 15 bases between them. The germline CDR1 and CDR2 sequences are SGHNT and YYREEE (reference sequence). For the CDR3, the DNA is TGTGCCAGCAGCTTGAAGTTTCGGACGGGGACCGGGGAGCTGTTTTTT. Amino acids: CASSLKFRTGTGELFF.

This rearrangement joins TRBV7-8 to TRBJ2-1, with 11 bases that match TRBD2. The CDR3 is made up of 16 amino acids. CDR1 and CDR2 from the germline V gene are SGHVS and FQNEAQ. Germline trimming cut 4 bases from V and 2 bases from J; bases unmatched to any gene: 4. This CDR3 is CASSYGTSGTYNEQFF. The CDR3 nucleotides are TGTGCCAGCAGCTATGGGACTAGCGGCACCTACAATGAGCAGTTCTTC.

The V and J genes are TRBV6-6 and TRBJ2-1; D is unclear. The CDR3 runs to 14 residues. Per the germline V gene, CDR1 is MNHNY and CDR2 is SVGAGI (reference sequence). V lost 0 bases and J lost 13, with 16 bases in between. CDR3 protein: CASSYSVGLEGQFF. The CDR3 DNA sequence: TGTGCCAGCAGTTACTCGGTGGGCCTTGAAGGTCAGTTCTTC.

V gene TRBV5-4 combines with J gene TRBJ2-2; 7 nucleotides agree with TRBD2. This CDR3 is 19 amino acids long. The junction had 11 bases not matched to a gene; V was cut back by 0 bases and J by 0 bases. Germline V gene lookup returns CDR1 SGHNT and CDR2 YYREEE (reference sequence). The CDR3 DNA reads TGTGCCAGCAGCTTGGGGGACTCAAGCGGGGATGCGAACACCGGGGAGCTGTTTTTT. Translated: CASSLGDSSGDANTGELFF.

This chain joins TRBV29-1 and TRBJ2-1; D is ambiguous. Germline V gene data show CDR1 as SQVTM and CDR2 as ANQGSEA. The CDR3 runs 13 residues. Trimming removed 7 bases at V and 6 bases at J, with 16 bases between. The CDR3 loop reads CSATRQAGNEQFF. In DNA form, the CDR3 reads TGCAGCGCCACGAGACAAGCTGGCAATGAGCAGTTCTTC.

The V and J genes are TRBV5-1 and TRBJ2-5, with 8 bases fitting TRBD1. Germline V gives CDR1 SGHRS, CDR2 YFSETQ. Trimming took 5 bases from V and 3 from J; bases not matched to a gene: 6. The CDR3 covers 14 residues. DNA for the CDR3: TGCGCCAGCAGGGATACAGGGGGAAAAGAGACCCAGTACTTC. This codes for CASRDTGGKETQYF.

This clone was picked up one time. The chain links TRBV7-9 to TRBJ2-3; 14 positions match TRBD2. Germline V gene data show CDR1 as SEHNR and CDR2 as FQNEAQ (reference sequence). The V segment lost 11 bases and the J segment 4 bases; nucleotides outside the gene matches: 5. The CDR3 is 14 amino acids. The CDR3 reads CAAGTSGSADTQYF. CDR3 in DNA: TGTGCCGCCGGGACTAGCGGGAGTGCAGATACGCAGTATTTT.

Only a few counts were recorded for this clone. This chain uses TRBV5-1 with TRBJ1-1; D is ambiguous. Looked up from germline, CDR1 is SGHRS and CDR2 is YFSETQ. This CDR3 spans 14 amino acids. The V end lost 1 base, the J end lost 1 base, and 8 bases lay between the germline ends. The CDR3, as DNA: TGCGCCAGCAGCTTGTCGACACAGAACACTGAAGCTTTCTTT. This sequence encodes CASSLSTQNTEAFF. The whole variable domain, filled in from reference TRBV5-1 and TRBJ1-1, reads KAGVTQTPRYLIKTRGQQVTLSCSPISGHRSVSWYQQTPGQGLQFLFEYFSETQRNKGNFPGRFSGRQFSNSRSEMNVSTLELGDSALYLCASSLSTQNTEAFFGQGTRLTVV.

This sequence joins TRBV19 and TRBJ2-3; no clear D. Trimming removed 5 bases at V and 3 bases at J, with 9 bases between. The CDR3 covers 13 residues. CDR1 is LNHDA, CDR2 SQIVND, per germline (reference sequence). The CDR3: CASSFTVTDTQYF. Written as DNA, the CDR3 is TGTGCCAGTAGTTTCACCGTGACAGATACGCAGTATTTT.

The chain couples TRBV5-4 to TRBJ2-7; D gene ambiguous. CDR3 length: 15 amino acids. V shed 0 bases and J shed 4 bases, with 14 bases lying between them. CDR1 and CDR2 from the germline V gene are SGHNT and YYREEE (reference sequence). CDR3 sequence: CASSLEGGTFYEQYF. For the CDR3, the DNA is TGTGCCAGCAGCTTGGAAGGCGGCACTTTTTACGAGCAGTACTTC.

The chain employs TRBV11-3 and TRBJ2-1, with D unclear. The CDR3 contains 13 residues. The germline V gene encodes CDR1 SGHNT and CDR2 YENEEA. The V gene lost 4 bases and the J gene lost 9 bases, with 13 bases spanning the gap. CDR3 nucleotide sequence: TGTGCCAGCAGCTCTGAACGTGGTTCTGAGCAGTTCTTC. Protein: CASSSERGSEQFF.